This section outlines one T cell receptor beta chain sequence together with its context. Its matching antigen is unknown. Genomic DNA of each subset was evenly split across several immunoSEQ plates. Assay used: immunoSEQ multiplex PCR; TCRdb lists only in-frame clones, some missing. The sample consists of 950,000 to 1,100,000 clones, around three quarters of them appearing once. A CD45RA-negative memory subset and a CD45RA+ naive subset were separated from the CD4+ cells. This entry is derived from a study of shared clonotypes between healthy human individuals. With V trimmed by 4 bases and J by 5 bases, 10 bases remained unmatched. In germline, CDR1 is MDHEN, CDR2 SYDVKM. The CDR3 runs to 15 residues. Study-level findings and limits: Several donors had around 5.2% of their naive CD4 clonotypes in common. In general, naive subsets displayed greater estimated richness than memory subsets did.

The origin of this receptor is a man younger than 35 in good health. Some clones in this sample may be carry-over from other donors' samples. The J gene is TRBJ2-7, the V gene TRBV28; 8 bases agree with TRBD1. Source material: memory CD4+ T cells from PBMCs. The subset is: CD45RA-negative fraction. The CDR3 spells CASSSPGQVRDEQYF. DNA of the CDR3: TGTGCCAGCAGTTCACCGGGACAGGTCCGGGACGAGCAGTACTTC.